The clone carrying this TCR beta chain was counted at least ten times. Clones were read by immunoSEQ multiplex PCR, and TCRdb kept only the in-frame ones, dropping some. This table holds approximately 500,000 clones, 70% to 90% found once. This specimen belongs to a study of blood T cell repertoires in COVID-19. Across the study: The cDNA or gDNA used as material had been derived from T cells, B-cell-depleted T cells, or PBMCs.

Trimming removed 2 bases at V and 3 bases at J, with 13 bases between. From germline, CDR1 is SGHRS and CDR2 YFSETQ. The CDR3 runs 15 residues. Sequenced: PBMCs or T cells enriched from blood (not recorded which). The clonotype comes from a woman aged 40 to 50 who had recovered from COVID-19. The genes are TRBV5-1 and TRBJ2-3; D not certain. The CDR3 reads CASSFEALRTDTQYF. The CDR3 nucleotides read TGCGCCAGCAGCTTCGAAGCGTTAAGGACAGATACGCAGTATTTT.